By frequency in the sample, the clone carrying this TCR beta chain is medium-sized. Its matching antigen is unknown. CDR3 length equals 16 residues. The germline V gene has CDR1 SNHLY and CDR2 FYNNEI. V lost 7 bases and J lost 2, with 19 bases in between. This sample was taken from a study of molecular identifiers for immune sequencing clone quantification. Study-wide points: Barcode sharing among identical TCR molecules could make large clones appear smaller.

TCRdb passed the PCR reads through MiXCR, listing each CDR3 protein once. The data hold more than 10,000 distinct CDR3 sequences, with around 23% observed a single time. This clonotype was obtained from a human donor in good health. Some libraries in this study had Jurkat cell RNA spiked in. The chain uses TRBV2 and TRBJ2-3; tentative D call: TRBD2 (6 bases). Sequenced material: naive CD8+ T cells from blood, with Jurkat cell RNA spiked in. Specified subset: FACS-sorted CD8+CD4-CCR7+CD45RA+ naive T cells. The CDR3 loop is CASTYSGGKDTDTQYF. CDR3 nucleotides: TGTGCCAGCACCTACTCCGGCGGGAAAGACACAGATACGCAGTATTTT.